The rows below give T cell receptor beta chains drawn from one sample of a study of CD8 T cells in ankylosing spondylitis. TCRdb re-derived calls from the 5' RACE reads in MiXCR, one entry per CDR3 protein. The profile covers 200,000 to 300,000 distinct CDR3 sequences, with about 9.1% appearing a single time and 6.5% to 7% taken by the ten largest. What was sequenced was blood, either unsorted or a sorted T cell fraction (not recorded which). Source of these receptors: a male donor with ankylosing spondylitis or in good health (not recorded which). Both conserved end residues are part of each CDR3. Each record gives: D gene, V gene, J gene, CDR3 length, clone size, CDR3 protein, CDR3 DNA. D genes are given only for firm matches. Not all rows give a size; the values are once, few, many and, for expanded clones, a class.

NA	TRBV15	TRBJ2-7	14	NA	CATSRDIGRIEQYF	TGTGCCACCAGCAGAGATATTGGCCGCATCGAGCAGTACTTC
TRBD2	TRBV7-8	TRBJ2-7	16	NA	CASSLVTSGFPYEQYF	TGTGCCAGCAGCTTAGTTACTAGCGGGTTCCCCTACGAGCAGTACTTC
NA	TRBV12-3/TRBV12-4	TRBJ2-6	15	many	CASSPRISGANVLTF	TGTGCCAGCAGCCCTAGAATCTCTGGGGCCAACGTCCTGACTTTC
TRBD1	TRBV5-6	TRBJ2-3	17	many	CASSLTLRGLSTDTQYF	TGTGCCAGCAGCCTCACTCTCAGGGGGCTGAGCACAGATACGCAGTATTTT
NA	TRBV29-1	TRBJ2-3	14	many	CSVAASSGTDTQYF	TGCAGCGTCGCCGCCTCTAGCGGCACAGATACGCAGTATTTT
NA	TRBV5-1	TRBJ2-3	13	many	CASSVARTDTQYF	TGCGCCAGCAGCGTGGCTAGGACAGATACGCAGTATTTT
NA	TRBV20-1	TRBJ2-7	14	many	CSARVLSLGGEQYF	TGCAGTGCTAGAGTCCTCAGCCTAGGGGGCGAGCAGTACTTC
TRBD1	TRBV10-3	TRBJ2-5	13	many	CAISGRGQETQYF	TGTGCCATCAGTGGCAGGGGGCAAGAGACCCAGTACTTC
NA	TRBV7-9	TRBJ1-2	17	many	CASSFPGGGGAQDGYTF	TGTGCCAGCAGCTTTCCCGGTGGGGGGGGGGCGCAGGATGGCTACACCTTC
TRBD1	TRBV20-1	TRBJ1-4	13	NA	CSASDRQSEKLFF	TGCAGTGCTTCGGACAGGCAGAGTGAAAAACTGTTTTTT
NA	TRBV12-3/TRBV12-4	TRBJ1-1	13	many	CASSFRQATEAFF	TGTGCCAGCAGTTTTAGGCAGGCAACTGAAGCTTTCTTT
NA	TRBV5-1	TRBJ2-1	18	many	CASSFLPFDRQNHNEQFF	TGCGCCAGCAGCTTCTTGCCCTTCGATAGACAGAATCACAATGAGCAGTTCTTC
NA	TRBV20-1	TRBJ1-1	12	NA	CSATGRSNEAFF	TGCAGTGCTACTGGACGGTCCAATGAAGCTTTCTTT
TRBD2	TRBV4-3	TRBJ2-1	15	many	CASSQRLAGVYEQFF	TGCGCCAGCAGCCAAAGACTAGCGGGGGTCTATGAGCAGTTCTTC
TRBD1	TRBV5-6	TRBJ1-4	14	few	CASKIRDRGEKLFF	TGTGCCAGCAAGATCCGGGACAGGGGAGAAAAACTGTTTTTT
TRBD2	TRBV5-1	TRBJ2-1	15	NA	CASSPFGAGAPEQFF	TGCGCCAGCAGCCCCTTTGGGGCGGGAGCCCCTGAGCAGTTCTTC
NA	TRBV7-2	TRBJ2-1	14	many	CASSSAGLYNEQFF	TGTGCCAGCAGTTCCGCCGGCCTGTACAATGAGCAGTTCTTC
TRBD1	TRBV12-3/TRBV12-4	TRBJ1-1	17	many	CASSFGTGGRKNTEAFF	TGTGCCAGCAGTTTTGGGACAGGGGGGAGGAAGAACACTGAAGCTTTCTTT
NA	TRBV20-1	TRBJ2-2	14	many	CSASSQGRTGELFF	TGCAGTGCTAGTTCCCAGGGTAGAACCGGGGAGCTGTTTTTT
NA	TRBV27	TRBJ1-1	13	NA	CASSSSGGRWAFF	TGTGCCAGCAGTTCTTCTGGTGGGCGGTGGGCTTTCTTT
TRBD1	TRBV12-3/TRBV12-4	TRBJ2-4	15	few	CASSFSGQGRNIQYF	TGTGCCAGCAGTTTCTCGGGACAGGGGAGAAACATTCAGTACTTC
NA	TRBV3-1	TRBJ1-1	15	few	CASSQGQQMNTEAFF	TGTGCCAGCAGCCAAGGACAGCAAATGAACACTGAAGCTTTCTTT
TRBD2	TRBV6-1	TRBJ2-1	12	many	CASVAGGNEQFF	TGTGCCAGCGTTGCGGGAGGTAATGAGCAGTTCTTC
TRBD2	TRBV20-1	TRBJ2-3	13	NA	CSARLAGSDTQYF	TGCAGTGCTAGACTAGCGGGTTCAGATACGCAGTATTTT
NA	TRBV7-9	TRBJ1-5	12	many	CASSFESQPQHF	TGTGCCAGCAGCTTCGAGAGTCAGCCCCAGCATTTT
NA	TRBV5-1	TRBJ2-3	14	many	CASSDSRSTDTQYF	TGCGCCAGCAGCGATTCGCGTAGCACAGATACGCAGTATTTT
NA	TRBV7-2	TRBJ2-2	15	many	CASSVASGRAGELFF	TGTGCCAGCAGCGTAGCGAGCGGCCGGGCAGGGGAGCTGTTTTTT
TRBD1	TRBV6-5	TRBJ2-6	18	NA	CASSYSRTGHSGANVLTF	TGTGCCAGCAGTTACTCACGGACAGGGCACTCTGGGGCCAACGTCCTGACTTTC
NA	TRBV29-1	TRBJ1-6	15	NA	CSVRPSTVPGSPLHF	TGCAGCGTCCGACCTTCGACAGTGCCAGGTTCACCCCTCCACTTT
TRBD1	TRBV7-2	TRBJ2-7	14	NA	CASSAPGQNYEQYF	TGTGCCAGCAGCGCTCCGGGACAGAACTACGAGCAGTACTTC
NA	TRBV5-1	TRBJ2-1	13	many	CASSLVPLGEQFF	TGCGCCAGCAGCTTGGTCCCCCTCGGTGAGCAGTTCTTC
NA	TRBV12-3/TRBV12-4	TRBJ1-5	16	NA	CASSLALGVDNQPQHF	TGTGCCAGCAGTTTAGCGCTGGGGGTAGACAATCAGCCCCAGCATTTT
TRBD1	TRBV7-9	TRBJ1-2	13	many	CASSLGQGYGYTF	TGTGCCAGCAGCTTAGGACAGGGGTATGGCTACACCTTC
NA	TRBV12-5	TRBJ2-7	13	NA	CASGSPTPYEQYF	TGTGCTAGTGGTTCCCCGACTCCCTACGAGCAGTACTTC
NA	TRBV7-3	TRBJ1-1	13	many	CASSRQRDTEAFF	TGTGCCAGCAGCCGACAGAGGGACACTGAAGCTTTCTTT
TRBD2	TRBV20-1	TRBJ2-3	15	many	CSAAVGAGGTDTQYF	TGCAGTGCCGCGGTGGGAGCGGGAGGCACAGATACGCAGTATTTT
NA	TRBV20-1	TRBJ2-7	15	many	CSAIPRERSSYEQYF	TGCAGTGCCATCCCACGAGAGCGATCTTCCTACGAGCAGTACTTC
NA	TRBV7-2	TRBJ2-7	15	many	CASSLGVSMFNEQYF	TGTGCCAGCAGCTTAGGGGTTAGCATGTTCAACGAGCAGTACTTC
TRBD1	TRBV18	TRBJ2-7	15	NA	CASSLLTGSSGEQYF	TGTGCCAGCTCCCTCTTGACAGGGTCGTCTGGGGAGCAGTACTTC